There are many counts of the clone carrying this T cell receptor beta chain. Its target is not known. TCRdb used MiXCR to reprocess the 5' RACE reads, holding one entry per CDR3 protein. The data contain about 200,000 distinct CDR3 sequences, roughly 10% of them singletons. The data are from a study of identical twins. Study-wide results and limits: Cord blood beta clonotypes present at high abundance carried fewer insertions; no such pattern appeared in memory repertoires.

The TCR originated in a man aged 45-65 years in good health. The source material was memory T cells sorted from blood.

Written as DNA, the CDR3 is TGTGCCAGCAGCCAAGGGACTAGCGGGGGGTTTTACAATGAGCAGTTCTTC. It translates to CASSQGTSGGFYNEQFF. The J gene is TRBJ2-1, the V gene TRBV4-2; 14 nucleotides line up with TRBD2. Germline trimming cut 1 base from V and 4 bases from J; bases unmatched to any gene: 3. This CDR3 region has 17 residues. The germline V gene has CDR1 LGHNA and CDR2 YNFKEQ.